What follows describes a single T cell receptor beta chain. The target antigen is unknown. V gave up 6 bases and J gave up 5 bases; unmatched junction bases: 10. CDR3 length: 15 amino acids. CDR1 and CDR2 from the germline V gene are LNHDA and SQIVND (reference sequence). Sequenced by immunoSEQ multiplex PCR; TCRdb stores in-frame clones only, minus some. The sample shows some 170,000 clones, 86% of them seen only once. The entry originates in a study of cytomegalovirus exposure and HLA in healthy donors. Findings of the study overall: TCR clusters originating in the first cohort tended to co-occur in the 120 validation repertoires, according to a later analysis. 150 or so TCR beta chains were listed as cytomegalovirus-associated.

The sample comprised PBMCs. The TCR comes from a man aged 18 to 29 in good health and CMV-seropositive. This chain joins TRBV19 and TRBJ2-5; the match to TRBD2 covers 9 bases. CDR3 region: CASSGASGMGETQYF. The CDR3 DNA follows: TGTGCCAGTAGCGGGGCTAGCGGGATGGGGGAGACCCAGTACTTC. The entire variable domain, with the rest obtained from reference TRBV19 and TRBJ2-5, is as follows: DGGITQSPKYLFRKEGQNVTLSCEQNLNHDAMYWYRQDPGQGLRLIYYSQIVNDFQKGDIAEGYSVSREKKESFPLTVTSAQKNPTAFYLCASSGASGMGETQYFGPGTRLLVL.